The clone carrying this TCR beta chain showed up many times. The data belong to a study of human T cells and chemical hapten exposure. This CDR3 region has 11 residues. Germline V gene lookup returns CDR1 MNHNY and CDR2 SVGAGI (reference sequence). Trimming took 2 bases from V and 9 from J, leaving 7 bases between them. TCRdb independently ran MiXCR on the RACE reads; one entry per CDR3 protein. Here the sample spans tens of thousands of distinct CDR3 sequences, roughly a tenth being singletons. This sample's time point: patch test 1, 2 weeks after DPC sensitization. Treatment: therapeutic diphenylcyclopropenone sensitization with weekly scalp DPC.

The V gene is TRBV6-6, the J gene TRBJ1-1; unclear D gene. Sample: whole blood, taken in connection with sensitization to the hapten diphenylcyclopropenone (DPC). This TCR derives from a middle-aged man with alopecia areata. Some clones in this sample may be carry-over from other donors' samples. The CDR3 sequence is CASSYTQKAFF. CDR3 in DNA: TGTGCCAGCAGTTACACTCAGAAAGCTTTCTTT.